This T cell receptor (beta chain) was documented in a study of graft-versus-host responses after intestinal transplantation. Study context: Recipients had multivisceral, liver-intestinal, or isolated intestinal transplants. Study findings and constraints: GvH clonotypes were identified within recipient marrow, with a subset emerging first in ileum or blood.

This clone was recorded once. What it recognizes is unknown. The germline gives CDR1 LGHNT, CDR2 FRNRAP. V shed 0 bases, J shed 0 bases, and the junction held 7 bases outside the gene matches. The CDR3 totals 18 residues. The assay was immunoSEQ multiplex PCR, and TCRdb's table has in-frame clones only and misses some. The table shows roughly 29,000 clones, with about 92% occurring only once. This sequence originates from a human patient who received an intestinal transplant, so some T cells may come from the graft donor. Sequences were derived from PBMCs, sampled about 65 days after intestinal transplant. The gene calls are TRBV12-5 and TRBJ2-2, with 7 bases identical to TRBD2. The CDR3 DNA reads as TGTGCTAGTGGTTTGGTACCTCTAGCGGCACCGAACACCGGGGAGCTGTTTTTT. Translated: CASGLVPLAAPNTGELFF. Filled out from reference TRBV12-5 and TRBJ2-2, the complete variable domain reads DARVTQTPRHKVTEMGQEVTMRCQPILGHNTVFWYRQTMMQGLELLAYFRNRAPLDDSGMPKDRFSAEMPDATLATLKIQPSEPRDSAVYFCASGLVPLAAPNTGELFFGEGSRLTVL.